One and the same sample provided the 20 T cell receptor beta chains below, sequenced in a study of shared clonotypes between healthy human individuals. Repertoires were generated with immunoSEQ multiplex PCR, while TCRdb's copy carries only in-frame clones and drops some. The sample records roughly 1,800,000 clones, over 85% being singletons. Naive CD8 populations comprised CD45RO-negative cells positively selected for CCR7, excluding terminally differentiated effector memory CD45RA+ cells. Sequenced material: naive CD8+ T cells sorted from blood. The receptors were gathered from a man between 18 and 35 years old in good health.

This chain joins TRBV4-2 and TRBJ2-5, with TRBD2 as a possible D gene (7 bases). The V end was cut by 2 bases, the J end by 5 bases, with 12 bases between. The CDR3 covers 14 residues. Per germline, CDR1 LGHNA and CDR2 YNFKEQ. The DNA for the CDR3 is TGTGCCAGCAGCCAACCGGGGGGCGGTGAGACCCAGTACTTC. Translated, it gives CASSQPGGGETQYF.

This chain uses TRBV7-2 with TRBJ2-7; D gene uncertain. The CDR3 length is 15 residues. From germline, CDR1 is SGHTA and CDR2 FQGNSA. Trimming stripped 1 base from V and 2 bases from J, with 12 bases between. The CDR3 DNA reads TGTGCCAGCAGCTTAGAACGCGACTTTACCTACGAGCAGTACTTC. Its protein is CASSLERDFTYEQYF.

This chain links TRBV28 with TRBJ2-1; 7 nucleotides agree with TRBD2. With 3 bases clipped from V and 6 bases from J, the junction kept 5 bases outside the gene matches. CDR1 and CDR2 from the germline V gene are MDHEN and SYDVKM. The CDR3 runs to 14 residues. The CDR3 DNA reads TGTGCCAGCAGTTTCGGACTAGTTGGCAATGAGCAGTTCTTC. Residues: CASSFGLVGNEQFF.

The V call is TRBV6-6, the J call TRBJ1-6; 11 bases are a match to TRBD1. The V gene end was trimmed by 6 bases and the J gene end by 9 bases; junction bases not matched to a gene: 4. Germline CDR1 MNHNY, CDR2 SVGAGI (reference sequence). This CDR3 spans 14 amino acids. CDR3 protein: CASSSGQGASPLHF. The CDR3 region has the DNA TGTGCCAGCAGCTCCGGACAGGGGGCTTCACCCCTCCACTTT.

The chain recombines TRBV4-1 with TRBJ2-2; the D is unclear. V lost 4 bases and J lost 0, with 9 bases in between. This CDR3 spans 15 amino acids. Germline assignment: CDR1 MGHRA and CDR2 YSYEKL. CDR3 nucleotides: TGCGCCAGCAGCCTCTGGATGGCGAACACCGGGGAGCTGTTTTTT. It is translated as CASSLWMANTGELFF.

The gene calls are TRBV7-2 and TRBJ2-1; the match to TRBD2 covers 8 bases. Unmatched junction bases numbered 10, after V lost 3 bases and J lost 0 bases. The CDR3 sequence is 18 residues long. The germline gives CDR1 SGHTA, CDR2 FQGNSA. CDR3 in amino acids: CASSFPLSGGISYNEQFF. The CDR3 DNA reads TGTGCCAGCAGCTTTCCCCTAAGCGGGGGAATCTCCTACAATGAGCAGTTCTTC.

This chain uses TRBV9 with TRBJ2-2, with 12 positions matching TRBD2. The germline gives CDR1 SGDLS, CDR2 YYNGEE. V dropped 0 bases and J dropped 1; count of bases not matched to a gene: 7. This CDR3 spans 19 amino acids. DNA of the CDR3: TGTGCCAGCAGCGTAGGGAGGACTAGCGGGACCATGAACACCGGGGAGCTGTTTTTT. Amino acid sequence: CASSVGRTSGTMNTGELFF.

This rearrangement joins TRBV9 to TRBJ2-3; D gene ambiguous. The CDR3 spans 13 residues. V lost 2 bases and J 2 bases, leaving 6 bases between the germline ends. The germline V gene has CDR1 SGDLS and CDR2 YYNGEE. CDR3: CASSVHDTDTQYF. In DNA form, the CDR3 reads TGTGCCAGCAGCGTTCACGACACAGATACGCAGTATTTT.

The genes are TRBV7-9 and TRBJ2-7; D possibly uses TRBD1 or TRBD2 (6 bases each). V lost 4 bases and J lost 2, with 9 bases in between. The germline V gene has CDR1 SEHNR and CDR2 FQNEAQ (reference sequence). The CDR3 is made up of 13 amino acids. The CDR3 DNA is TGTGCCAGCAGCTGGGGGGCCGCCTACGAGCAGTACTTC. Protein product: CASSWGAAYEQYF.

This clone was found once. The rearrangement joins TRBV5-6 to TRBJ2-7, with D perhaps TRBD2 (6 bases). With 2 bases removed from V and 3 bases from J, the gap between germline ends came to 15 bases. The CDR3 loop spans 15 amino acids. The germline V gene has CDR1 SGHDT and CDR2 YYEEEE. The CDR3, as DNA: TGTGCCAGCAGCTTAGGGTCGGGACTGAGCTACGAGCAGTACTTC. It is translated as CASSLGSGLSYEQYF.

This chain connects TRBV28 to TRBJ2-2; 13 positions match TRBD2. Germline-derived CDR1 and CDR2 are MDHEN and SYDVKM. V lost 7 bases and J lost 3; bases outside the gene matches: 14. The CDR3 is made up of 19 amino acids. The CDR3 region has the DNA TGTGCCAGCACCGCCCCCCCAACTAGCGGGGGGGCGTACACCGGGGAGCTGTTTTTT. This gives the protein CASTAPPTSGGAYTGELFF.

V gene TRBV19 combines with J gene TRBJ1-1; D not certain. Per the germline V gene, CDR1 is LNHDA and CDR2 is SQIVND (reference sequence). The ends were cut back, 3 bases at V and 4 bases at J, with 15 bases in the middle. The CDR3 consists of 15 residues. The CDR3, as DNA: TGTGCCAGTAGTATCCCAGGAGGGTTGCGCACTGAAGCTTTCTTT. Protein product: CASSIPGGLRTEAFF.

Remarks on this clone: The junction does not match germline at one end; this may be a read error. This chain joins TRBV7-7 and TRBJ2-7; TRBD1 matches 7 bases. Germline V gene sequence: CDR1 SSHAT, CDR2 FNYEAQ (reference sequence). This CDR3 region has 13 residues. The DNA for the CDR3 is TGTGCTAGCAGCTTAGGGACAGAGTACGAGCAGTACTTC. Its translation: CASSLGTEYEQYF. Full variable domain (missing parts from reference TRBV7-7 and TRBJ2-7): GAGVSQSPRYKVTKRGQDVTLRCDPISSHATLYWYQQALGQGPEFLTYFNYEAQPDKSGLPSDRFSAERPEGSISTLTIQRTEQRDSAMYRCASSLGTEYEQYFGPGTRLTVT.

V usage is TRBV7-9 and J usage is TRBJ2-5; TRBD1 agrees at 7 bases. The CDR3 contains 17 residues. V was clipped by 2 bases and J by 3 bases; unmatched bases: 12. CDR1 and CDR2 from the germline V gene are SEHNR and FQNEAQ (reference sequence). As DNA, the CDR3 is TGTGCCAGCAGCTTACTTGGGGGTACAGGGGTGGAAGAGACCCAGTACTTC. It codes for CASSLLGGTGVEETQYF.

This clone was detected only a few times. The chain uses TRBV29-1 and TRBJ1-1; a weak D match, TRBD1 (6 bases). Germline CDR1 and CDR2: SQVTM and ANQGSEA. V shed 8 bases and J shed 1 base, with 8 bases lying between them. This CDR3 is 11 amino acids long. This chain's CDR3 is CSTRGNTEAFF. DNA of the CDR3: TGCAGCACCAGGGGGAACACTGAAGCTTTCTTT.

In the case of this clone: Other DNA sequences in the same sample also yield this CDR3. V and J are TRBV11-2 and TRBJ1-1; D gene uncertain. Trimming cost V 0 bases and J 4 bases, with 3 bases left between them. The CDR3 sequence is 12 residues long. The germline V gene encodes CDR1 SGHAT and CDR2 FQNNGV. The CDR3 spells CASSLDRTEAFF. Here the CDR3 DNA reads TGTGCCAGCAGCTTAGATCGCACTGAAGCTTTCTTT. Complete variable domain (other parts from reference TRBV11-2 and TRBJ1-1): EAGVAQSPRYKIIEKRQSVAFWCNPISGHATLYWYQQILGQGPKLLIQFQNNGVVDDSQLPKDRFSAERLKGVDSTLKIQPAKLEDSAVYLCASSLDRTEAFFGQGTRLTVV.

The chain employs TRBV4-1 and TRBJ1-4, with a tentative D call TRBD1 (6 bases). V was trimmed by 2 bases and J by 6 bases, leaving 7 bases between them. This CDR3 spans 13 amino acids. Germline assignment: CDR1 MGHRA and CDR2 YSYEKL. CDR3 coding DNA: TGCGCCAGCAGCCAACCAGGGGATGAAAAACTGTTTTTT. Its translation is CASSQPGDEKLFF.

Remarks on this clone: Other nucleotide sequences from this sample produce the same CDR3. V is TRBV5-6 and J is TRBJ2-3; D unclear. Trimming stripped 0 bases from V and 5 bases from J, with 4 bases between. CDR3 size: 12 residues. Germline V gene lookup returns CDR1 SGHDT and CDR2 YYEEEE. The CDR3 DNA reads as TGTGCCAGCAGCTTGGCCAGAGATACGCAGTATTTT. It translates to CASSLARDTQYF.

The rearrangement links TRBV19 to TRBJ2-7; 7 bases map to TRBD1. CDR1 LNHDA and CDR2 SQIVND come from the germline V gene (reference sequence). Germline trimming cut 3 bases from V and 3 bases from J; bases unmatched to any gene: 11. The CDR3 sequence is 16 residues long. The chain's CDR3 is CASSIALTGEGYEQYF. CDR3 in DNA: TGTGCCAGTAGTATTGCCCTCACAGGGGAAGGCTACGAGCAGTACTTC.

V is TRBV2 and J is TRBJ2-7; D is ambiguous. The V and J ends lost 6 bases and 4 bases respectively, with 13 bases between them. The CDR3 has 13 amino acids. The V gene's germline CDR1 is SNHLY and CDR2 FYNNEI. This CDR3 reads CASRWVSSYEQYF. CDR3 nucleotide sequence: TGTGCCAGCAGGTGGGTCTCCTCGTACGAGCAGTACTTC.